A selection of T cell receptor beta chains follows, all from one sample in a study of blood T cell repertoires in COVID-19. Measured with immunoSEQ multiplex PCR; TCRdb has only the in-frame clones, and not every one. The profile shows some 250,000 clones, around 86% of them singletons. The sequenced material came from peripheral blood. Source of these receptors: a woman aged 55-69 years with COVID-19, enrolled during active disease. Both conserved end residues are part of each CDR3. Fields, in order: D gene, V gene, clone size, CDR3 protein. The D gene is left open where the match is weak. The size field is filled for only some rows; it gives once, few, many or a size class.

. TRBV9 . CASSVAGALPEQFF
. TRBV6-6 . CASSLSADTQYF
. TRBV5-1 . CASRAAGINEQFF
TRBD1 TRBV7-9 . CASSLFLGGEQTQYF
TRBD1 TRBV2 . CASSELQTGGVYGYTF
TRBD2 TRBV19 . CASSRLAGENTGELFF
TRBD2 TRBV11-2 . CASSSGRSYEREGLYEQYF
TRBD2 TRBV5-8 once CASSPLLAGAEETQYF
. TRBV6-5 . CASAAGGGQPQHF
TRBD2 TRBV5-1 . CASSLEAGGAYF
TRBD1 TRBV18 once CASSLGTGGNQPQHF
. TRBV28 once CASSSHRGGYTF
. TRBV28 . CASSLEGQKNIQYF
TRBD1 TRBV30 . CAWSVGTGDGYTF
. TRBV5-6 . CASSLPSASGRQTQYF
TRBD2 TRBV3-1/TRBV3-2 . CASSHVTSGRGSTGELFF
. TRBV3-1/TRBV3-2 . CASSQDGGSNQPQHF
TRBD2 TRBV28 medium-sized CASSLIAGGNNEQFF
. TRBV28 . CASSPPPRTGHIQYF
TRBD1 TRBV7-3 . CASSLEGADYGYTF
. TRBV28 . CASSGSQAIYNSPLHF
TRBD1 TRBV28 . CASSSTGTDTTGELFF
TRBD1 TRBV29-1 few CSVEQGGNYGYTF
TRBD1 TRBV27 . CASSRQTGVNYEQYF
TRBD2 TRBV6-5 once CASSSRNLLAGGEQYF
. TRBV4-3 . CASSQDLATRGDTQYF
. TRBV7-9 . CASSSTGLNTEAFF
. TRBV5-1 . CASSLGGTEQFF
TRBD2 TRBV4-2 . CASSRDSGRANNEQFF
TRBD2 TRBV7-2 . CASSLIGGGGTDTQYF
TRBD1 TRBV5-1 . CASSNPTGTGANVLTF
. TRBV19 once CASNPGTSAFGEQYF
TRBD2 TRBV7-8 . CASSRKLAGVLAKNIQYF
. TRBV27 . CASSLGRSSYEQYF
TRBD2 TRBV9 . CASSKRTSGDYEQYF
. TRBV4-2 . CASSQEGGHTDTQYF
. TRBV19 . CASRTGEVRGNTIYF
. TRBV7-3 once CASSRSRASTDTQYF
TRBD1 TRBV24-1 . CATSDPVGPGGNSPLHF
TRBD2 TRBV28 . CASRGGQVSSYEQYF
. TRBV11-2 once CASSLVSTGVDAFF
. TRBV5-6 few CASSWNRIVNTEAFF
TRBD2 TRBV6-2/TRBV6-3 . CASSYGPPQAGGRWELFF
. TRBV28 once CASSLAARAWRGYTF
TRBD1 TRBV12-5 . CASGPGTGSSGNTIYF
. TRBV24-1 . CATSDPLPGSGNEQFF
TRBD2 TRBV29-1 once CSVRGLAAYEQYF
. TRBV28 few CASSNRLGGFF
. TRBV6-6 . CASRFPEETQYF
TRBD2 TRBV7-2 . CASSLGLARGELFF
TRBD1 TRBV27 . CASSPRGTGQFGNQPQHF